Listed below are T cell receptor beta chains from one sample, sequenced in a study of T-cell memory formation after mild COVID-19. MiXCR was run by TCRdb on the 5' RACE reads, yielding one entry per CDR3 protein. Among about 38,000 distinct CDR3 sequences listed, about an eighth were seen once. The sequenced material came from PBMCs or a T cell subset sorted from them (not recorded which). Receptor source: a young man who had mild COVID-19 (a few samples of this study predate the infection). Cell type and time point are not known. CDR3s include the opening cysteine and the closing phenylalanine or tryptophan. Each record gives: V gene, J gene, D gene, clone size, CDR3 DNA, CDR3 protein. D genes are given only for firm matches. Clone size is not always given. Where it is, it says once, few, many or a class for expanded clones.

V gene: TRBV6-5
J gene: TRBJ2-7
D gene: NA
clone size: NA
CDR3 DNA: TGTGCCAGCAGTTACTCCCCTCAGTCCCTGTCGGTCGAGCAGTACTTC
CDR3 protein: CASSYSPQSLSVEQYF

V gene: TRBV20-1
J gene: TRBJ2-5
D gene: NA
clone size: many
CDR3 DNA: TGCAGTGCTAGAGATAGTGCAGGGAGGTACCAAGAGACCCAGTACTTC
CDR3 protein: CSARDSAGRYQETQYF

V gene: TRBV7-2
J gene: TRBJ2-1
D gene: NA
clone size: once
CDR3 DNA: TGTGCCAGCAGTTCTCAGGGGGGTCACACCTACAATGAGCAGTTCTTC
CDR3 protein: CASSSQGGHTYNEQFF

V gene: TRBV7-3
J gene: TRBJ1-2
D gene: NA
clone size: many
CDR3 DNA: TGTGCCAGCAGCACCGGACCGGGTGGCTACACCTTC
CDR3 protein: CASSTGPGGYTF

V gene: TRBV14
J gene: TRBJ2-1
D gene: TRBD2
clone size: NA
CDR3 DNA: TGTGCCAGCAGCCAATGGGGACTAGCGGGAATAAATGAGCAGTTCTTC
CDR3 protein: CASSQWGLAGINEQFF

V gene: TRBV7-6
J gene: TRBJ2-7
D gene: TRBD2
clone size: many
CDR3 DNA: TGTGCCAGCAGCGGGACTAGCGGGGGGTACTACGAGCAGTACTTC
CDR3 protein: CASSGTSGGYYEQYF

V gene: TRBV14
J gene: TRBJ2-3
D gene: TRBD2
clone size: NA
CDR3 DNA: TGTGCCAGCACCCCCCAAGCGGGAAGCACAGATACGCAGTATTTT
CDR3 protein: CASTPQAGSTDTQYF

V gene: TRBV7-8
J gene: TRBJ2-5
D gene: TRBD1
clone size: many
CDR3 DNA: TGTGCCAGCACTATAACAGGGGGCCAGTTTGGAGAGACCCAGTACTTC
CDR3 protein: CASTITGGQFGETQYF

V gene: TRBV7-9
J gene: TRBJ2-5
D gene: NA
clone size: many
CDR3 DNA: TGTGCCAGCAGCCCTCGGGACCTAGAGGGGGAGACCCAGTACTTC
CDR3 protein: CASSPRDLEGETQYF

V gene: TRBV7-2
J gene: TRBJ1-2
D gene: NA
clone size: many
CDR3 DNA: TGTGCCAGCAGCTTCCTGAGTTGGGGGAGGGGAGCTAACTATGGCTACACCTTC
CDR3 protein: CASSFLSWGRGANYGYTF

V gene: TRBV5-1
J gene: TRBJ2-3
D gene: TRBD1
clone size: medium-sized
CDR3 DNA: TGCGCCAGCAGCTTGATGGACAGGGGAACAGATACGCAGTATTTT
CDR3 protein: CASSLMDRGTDTQYF

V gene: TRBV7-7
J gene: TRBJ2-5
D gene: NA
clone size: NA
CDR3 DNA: TGTGCTAGCAGCCCTCTGGGGGGCGGGACCCAGTACTTC
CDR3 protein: CASSPLGGGTQYF

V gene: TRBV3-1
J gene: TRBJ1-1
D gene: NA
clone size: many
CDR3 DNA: TGTGCCAGCAGCGGCCCCAGTGAAGCTTTCTTT
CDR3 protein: CASSGPSEAFF

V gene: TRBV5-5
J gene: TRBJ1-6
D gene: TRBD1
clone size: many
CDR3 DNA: TGTGCCAGCAGCACAACGGACAGGATCGGGTCACCCCTCCACTTT
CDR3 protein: CASSTTDRIGSPLHF

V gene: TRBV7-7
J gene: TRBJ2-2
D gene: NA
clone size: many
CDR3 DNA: TGTGCTAGCGCCCCGGGGGCCACCGGGGAGCTGTTTTTT
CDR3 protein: CASAPGATGELFF

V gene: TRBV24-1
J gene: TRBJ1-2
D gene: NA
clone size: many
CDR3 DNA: TGTGCCACCAGTGATTCGGACAGACCTAACTATGGCTACACCTTC
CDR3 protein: CATSDSDRPNYGYTF

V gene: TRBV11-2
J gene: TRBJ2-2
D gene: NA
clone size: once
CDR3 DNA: TGTGCCAGCAGCTTAGATCGGAAGGGAGCCTACACCGGGGAGCTGTTTTTT
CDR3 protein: CASSLDRKGAYTGELFF

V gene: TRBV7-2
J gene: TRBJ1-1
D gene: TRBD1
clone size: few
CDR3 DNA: TGTGCCAGCAGCCAAGGACAGGGGACTGAAGCTTTCTTT
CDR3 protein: CASSQGQGTEAFF

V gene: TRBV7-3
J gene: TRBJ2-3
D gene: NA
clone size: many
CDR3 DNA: TGTGCCAGCAGCCCCGGGAGACCCAGGGGCCCAGATACGCAGTATTTT
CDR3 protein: CASSPGRPRGPDTQYF